The 14 T cell receptor beta chains in this list originate from one sample, sequenced in a study of a mutant IDH1 vaccine in newly diagnosed glioma. Assay used: immunoSEQ multiplex PCR; TCRdb lists only in-frame clones, some missing. The sample includes over 80,000 clones, about 90% of them seen just once. Indicated time point: baseline, week 1 (first vaccination visit). The treatment is: pre-vaccination baseline after standard-of-care therapy. Specimen: PBMCs, collected from a glioma patient treated with radiotherapy, temozolomide or both. These receptors all come from a woman aged 50 to 65 with glioma.

With respect to this clone: The germline gene is not matched at one end of the junction; a read error may be the cause. The genes are TRBV7-7 and TRBJ1-5; maybe TRBD1 (5 bases). Germline V gives CDR1 SSHAT, CDR2 FNYEAQ (reference sequence). The CDR3 has 15 amino acids. The CDR3 DNA reads TGTGCTAGCAGCCAGACAGTTTATAGCAATCAGCCCCAGCATTTT. It specifies CASSQTVYSNQPQHF.

This chain joins TRBV5-4 and TRBJ2-1; D is possibly TRBD2 (6 bases). Germline V gene data show CDR1 as SGHNT and CDR2 as YYREEE (reference sequence). Trimming removed 0 bases at V and 5 bases at J, with 9 bases between. This CDR3 contains 14 residues. The CDR3: CASSLVGTDNEQFF. The CDR3 DNA is TGTGCCAGCAGCTTGGTGGGGACTGACAATGAGCAGTTCTTC.

The V and J genes are TRBV4-1 and TRBJ2-1; a weak D match, TRBD2 (6 bases). From germline, CDR1 is MGHRA and CDR2 YSYEKL. The CDR3 sequence is 16 residues long. V was cut by 4 bases and J by 4 bases, with 17 bases left in between. In DNA form, the CDR3 reads TGCGCCAGCAGCCCCCTGGGTAGCGGATCATACAATGAGCAGTTCTTC. Translated, it gives CASSPLGSGSYNEQFF.

The V and J genes are TRBV23-1 and TRBJ2-7; the D gene could be TRBD1 or TRBD2 (5 bases each). TRBV23-1 has ORF status, its function being uncertain. V shed 0 bases and J shed 3 bases, with 12 bases lying between them. The CDR3 is made up of 15 amino acids. This CDR3 is CASSQSGAGGYEQYF. In DNA form, the CDR3 reads TGCGCCAGCAGTCAATCAGGGGCAGGAGGCTACGAGCAGTACTTC.

The chain uses TRBV29-1 and TRBJ2-2; D unresolved. The CDR3 length is 14 residues. Germline CDR1 reads SQVTM; CDR2 reads ANQGSEA. The germline V and J ends were trimmed by 1 base and 2 bases, with 8 bases remaining between them. This chain's CDR3 is CSVEGRKNTGELFF. CDR3 in DNA: TGCAGCGTTGAAGGCAGAAAAAACACCGGGGAGCTGTTTTTT.

CDR3 nucleotides: TGTGCCAGCAGCCCGGGGGTTAGCGGTCCAGTAGGGCAGTACTTC. It codes for CASSPGVSGPVGQYF. The chain combines TRBV4-2 with TRBJ2-5; tentatively, D is TRBD2 (6 bases). Germline CDR1 reads LGHNA; CDR2 reads YNFKEQ. The CDR3 is 15 amino acids. V lost 4 bases and J 11 bases, leaving 23 bases between the germline ends.

About this clone: Other DNA variants within this sample encode the same CDR3. The genes are TRBV28 and TRBJ2-1, with D possibly being TRBD2 (6 bases). The ends were cut back, 7 bases at V and 4 bases at J, with 14 bases in the middle. Germline loops: CDR1 MDHEN, CDR2 SYDVKM. The CDR3 covers 14 residues. The CDR3 DNA follows: TGTGCCAGCAATAGGGAGGTGAATTACAATGAGCAGTTCTTC. Its protein is CASNREVNYNEQFF.

The chain combines TRBV28 with TRBJ2-6, with D perhaps TRBD2 (5 bases). CDR1 is MDHEN and CDR2 is SYDVKM in the germline V gene. The CDR3 extends over 17 amino acids. The V gene lost 7 bases and the J gene lost 4 bases, with 20 bases spanning the gap. The CDR3 is CASTPLPARVGANVLTF. The DNA for the CDR3 is TGTGCCAGCACCCCCCTGCCCGCGAGGGTCGGGGCCAACGTCCTGACTTTC.

The V and J genes are TRBV7-6 and TRBJ2-1; TRBD2 matches at 7 bases. The CDR3 is 14 amino acids. Germline V lookup: CDR1 SGHVS, CDR2 FNYEAQ. Germline trimming cut 4 bases from V and 8 bases from J; bases unmatched to any gene: 8. The CDR3 sequence: CASSSAIAGDEQFF. The CDR3, as DNA: TGTGCCAGCAGCTCCGCCATCGCGGGAGATGAGCAGTTCTTC.

This rearrangement joins TRBV6-6 to TRBJ2-1, with D possibly matching TRBD2 (5 bases). Germline values: CDR1 MNHNY, CDR2 SVGAGI (reference sequence). The CDR3 contains 13 residues. V was clipped by 7 bases and J by 3 bases, with 10 bases between them. The CDR3 is CASKLRDYNEQFF. The CDR3 DNA reads TGTGCCAGCAAACTCCGGGACTACAATGAGCAGTTCTTC.

The chain carries TRBV30 and TRBJ2-7; no clear D. CDR1 and CDR2 (germline): GTSNPN, SVGIG (reference sequence). The V end lost 0 bases, the J end lost 3 bases, and 6 bases lay between the germline ends. The CDR3 covers 12 residues. Here the CDR3 DNA reads TGTGCCTGGAGTGTAGCCGACTACGAGCAGTACTTC. This encodes CAWSVADYEQYF.

The genes are TRBV30 and TRBJ1-3, with unresolved D. The CDR3 has 12 residues. The germline V and J ends were trimmed by 2 bases and 2 bases, with 4 bases remaining between them. The V gene's germline CDR1 is GTSNPN and CDR2 SVGIG (reference sequence). CDR3 nucleotide sequence: TGTGCCTGGAGTACGACTGGAAACACCATATATTTT. This codes for CAWSTTGNTIYF.

The V call is TRBV5-1, the J call TRBJ2-1, with D hard to call. Germline V gives CDR1 SGHRS, CDR2 YFSETQ. Between the trimmed V and J ends, which lost 2 bases and 0 bases, there was a span of 9 bases. This CDR3 has 15 residues. CDR3 region: CASSFSINSYNEQFF. The DNA for the CDR3 is TGCGCCAGCAGCTTTAGCATCAACTCCTACAATGAGCAGTTCTTC.

The chain carries TRBV5-1 and TRBJ1-4; the D is unclear. Deletions cut 0 bases from V and 6 bases from J, with 12 bases between. CDR1 is SGHRS, CDR2 YFSETQ, per germline. This CDR3 has 15 amino acids. The CDR3 bases are TGCGCCAGCAGCTTGGAGGGTTTTGGGCATGAAAAACTGTTTTTT. Residues: CASSLEGFGHEKLFF.